What follows are 31 T cell receptor beta chains derived from one specimen sequenced in a study of control samples from healthy donors and cancer patients. Produced via immunoSEQ multiplex PCR; TCRdb's table is partial and in-frame only. Here the sample spans roughly 76,000 clones, roughly 93% being singletons. The specimen sequenced was blood. The source is a woman younger than 30 in good health.

V is TRBV10-1 and J is TRBJ2-5; no firm D call. V was shortened by 8 bases and J by 2 bases, with 12 bases between the two germline ends. This CDR3 region has 13 residues. Germline lookup yields CDR1 WNHNN and CDR2 SYGVQD (reference sequence). CDR3 nucleotides: TGCGCCAGCTCGTCAGGTGGTCAAGAGACCCAGTACTTC. Amino acids: CASSSGGQETQYF.

The V and J genes are TRBV7-9 and TRBJ2-5; 8 positions match TRBD1. Germline V gene sequence: CDR1 SEHNR, CDR2 FQNEAQ (reference sequence). This CDR3 comprises 15 residues. Trimming took 4 bases from V and 2 from J; bases not matched to a gene: 6. In DNA, the CDR3 is TGTGCCAGCAGCTACGGACAGGGTCCTCAAGAGACCCAGTACTTC. Protein: CASSYGQGPQETQYF.

The count of this clone is one. The CDR3 region is CASSRGTGRSGNTIYF. DNA of the CDR3: TGCGCCAGCAGCCGCGGCACAGGGAGGTCTGGAAACACCATATATTTT. The V gene is TRBV4-1, the J gene TRBJ1-3, with D perhaps matching TRBD1 (6 bases). With 4 bases removed from V and 1 base from J, the gap between germline ends came to 14 bases. The CDR3 sequence is 16 residues long. Germline CDR1 reads MGHRA; CDR2 reads YSYEKL.

This chain uses TRBV9 with TRBJ2-7; D may be TRBD1 or TRBD2 (5 bases each). Germline CDR1 and CDR2: SGDLS and YYNGEE. Between the trimmed V and J ends, which lost 0 bases and 7 bases, there was a span of 23 bases. This CDR3 region has 17 residues. CDR3 sequence: CASSVVAMGRALGEQYF. DNA of the CDR3: TGTGCCAGCAGCGTAGTTGCGATGGGACGCGCGCTTGGGGAGCAGTACTTC. Variable domain in full (rest from reference TRBV9 and TRBJ2-7): DSGVTQTPKHLITATGQRVTLRCSPRSGDLSVYWYQQSLDQGLQFLIQYYNGEERAKGNILERFSAQQFPDLHSELNLSSLELGDSALYFCASSVVAMGRALGEQYFGPGTRLTVT.

A single count supports this clone. The chain couples TRBV14 to TRBJ2-2; 7 positions agree with TRBD2. CDR1 and CDR2 from the germline V gene are SGHDN and FVKESK. The CDR3 is 18 residues long. J gave up 6 bases and V 4 bases, and 17 bases lay outside the gene matches. CDR3 coding DNA: TGTGCCAGCAGCCCTCACTTTGGGGGGGACCGACCCCCCGGGGAGCTGTTTTTT. This gives the protein CASSPHFGGDRPPGELFF.

The J gene is TRBJ1-2, the V gene TRBV19; D unresolved. The V end was cut by 5 bases, the J end by 6 bases, with 13 bases between. Germline assignment: CDR1 LNHDA and CDR2 SQIVND (reference sequence). CDR3 length: 13 residues. CDR3 residues: CASSPAGVDGYTF. The CDR3 bases are TGTGCCAGTAGTCCGGCCGGGGTTGATGGCTACACCTTC.

The rearrangement uses TRBV14 and TRBJ2-2; D uncertain. The germline V gene encodes CDR1 SGHDN and CDR2 FVKESK. Trimming stripped 0 bases from V and 1 base from J, with 6 bases between. The CDR3 extends over 15 amino acids. The CDR3, as DNA: TGTGCCAGCAGCCAAGATTCCGGGAACACCGGGGAGCTGTTTTTT. Protein product: CASSQDSGNTGELFF.

V is TRBV6-5 and J is TRBJ1-3; D not certain. The germline V gene encodes CDR1 MNHEY and CDR2 SVGAGI. The CDR3 totals 16 residues. Deletions cut 2 bases from V and 0 bases from J, with 11 bases between. CDR3 nucleotide sequence: TGTGCCAGCAGTTACGAGGGTCCGAGCTCTGGAAACACCATATATTTT. It yields the protein CASSYEGPSSGNTIYF.

V usage is TRBV27 and J usage is TRBJ1-5, with 7 bases fitting TRBD1. Germline loops: CDR1 MNHEY, CDR2 SMNVEV (reference sequence). Trimming at V came to 5 bases and at J to 8 bases, leaving 15 bases not matched to a gene. CDR3 length equals 16 residues. The CDR3 DNA reads as TGTGCCAGCAGTGCAGGTGGGGCAGGGGGGAGGAAGCCCCAGCATTTT. It specifies CASSAGGAGGRKPQHF.

In this sample, this clone turned up once. J is TRBJ1-1 and V is TRBV25-1; 8 nucleotides align to TRBD1. The CDR3 covers 13 residues. J was trimmed by 3 bases and V by 10 bases; bases with no gene match: 7. Germline assignment: CDR1 MGHDK and CDR2 SYGVNS. CDR3 loop: CATTQTGDTEAFF. CDR3 nucleotide sequence: TGTGCCACCACCCAGACAGGGGACACTGAAGCTTTCTTT. Based on the CDR3 plus reference TRBV25-1 and TRBJ1-1, the full variable domain is EADIYQTPRYLVIGTGKKITLECSQTMGHDKMYWYQQDPGMELHLIHYSYGVNSTEKGDLSSESTVSRIRTEHFPLTLESARPSHTSQYLCATTQTGDTEAFFGQGTRLTVV.

The gene calls are TRBV5-1 and TRBJ2-2; D might be TRBD2 (6 bases). This CDR3 contains 14 residues. V was clipped by 5 bases and J by 0 bases, with 8 bases between them. Germline assignment: CDR1 SGHRS and CDR2 YFSETQ. In DNA form, the CDR3 reads TGCGCCAGCAGGGAGCGGGCGAACACCGGGGAGCTGTTTTTT. This translates into CASRERANTGELFF. Together with reference TRBV5-1 and TRBJ2-2, the CDR3 gives the full variable domain: KAGVTQTPRYLIKTRGQQVTLSCSPISGHRSVSWYQQTPGQGLQFLFEYFSETQRNKGNFPGRFSGRQFSNSRSEMNVSTLELGDSALYLCASRERANTGELFFGEGSRLTVL.

The J gene is TRBJ1-3, the V gene TRBV9, with D possibly matching TRBD1 (6 bases). The CDR3 runs to 20 residues. Trimming took 0 bases from V and 2 from J, leaving 24 bases between them. The germline CDR1 and CDR2 sequences are SGDLS and YYNGEE. CDR3 nucleotides: TGTGCCAGCAGCGTAGATCCGGGGGGCAGGTTCCCTCTAGCTGGAAACACCATATATTTT. It codes for CASSVDPGGRFPLAGNTIYF.

This chain joins TRBV28 and TRBJ1-1; D is ambiguous. The CDR3 spans 13 residues. Trimming removed 7 bases from V and 3 bases from J, with 12 bases in between. Germline V gene sequence: CDR1 MDHEN, CDR2 SYDVKM. CDR3 amino acids: CASTRSLYTEAFF. The CDR3 DNA sequence: TGTGCCAGCACCAGAAGTCTGTACACTGAAGCTTTCTTT.

This chain uses TRBV5-1 with TRBJ1-1; 11 bases are shared with TRBD1. V shed 2 bases, J shed 10 bases, and the junction held 10 bases outside the gene matches. CDR3 length: 15 amino acids. CDR1 SGHRS and CDR2 YFSETQ come from the germline V gene. CDR3 nucleotides: TGCGCCAGCAGCTTCGGACAGGGGGCTTCTTTTCGAGCTTTCTTT. Translated: CASSFGQGASFRAFF.

The rearrangement joins TRBV6-6 to TRBJ1-5; D gene uncertain. V was pared by 0 bases and J by 6 bases, with 9 bases between. This CDR3 region has 14 residues. Germline lookup yields CDR1 MNHNY and CDR2 SVGAGI (reference sequence). The CDR3 DNA reads TGTGCCAGCAGTTACTCGAATCTGGGTCAGCCCCAGCATTTT. Translated: CASSYSNLGQPQHF.

The chain joins TRBV7-9 to TRBJ1-1; tentatively, D is TRBD1 (6 bases). There are 16 residues in the CDR3. V was trimmed by 3 bases and J by 0 bases, leaving 14 bases between them. CDR1 is SEHNR and CDR2 is FQNEAQ in the germline V gene (reference sequence). In nucleotides, the CDR3 is TGTGCCAGCAGCTTGGACAGACCCCTCATGAACACTGAAGCTTTCTTT. Amino acids: CASSLDRPLMNTEAFF. The complete variable domain, with remaining parts taken from reference TRBV7-9 and TRBJ1-1, reads DTGVSQNPRHKITKRGQNVTFRCDPISEHNRLYWYRQTLGQGPEFLTYFQNEAQLEKSRLLSDRFSAERPKGSFSTLEIQRTEQGDSAMYLCASSLDRPLMNTEAFFGQGTRLTVV.

The chain employs TRBV5-1 and TRBJ2-3; D remains ambiguous. The germline V gene has CDR1 SGHRS and CDR2 YFSETQ. The germline V and J ends were trimmed by 3 bases and 2 bases, with 10 bases remaining between them. CDR3 size: 14 residues. In DNA, the CDR3 is TGCGCCAGCAGCTGGGCGGACCTCACAGATACGCAGTATTTT. Its translation: CASSWADLTDTQYF.

V usage is TRBV9 and J usage is TRBJ2-7, with D uncertain. The CDR3 consists of 16 residues. V was clipped by 0 bases and J by 7 bases, with 20 bases between them. Per germline, CDR1 SGDLS and CDR2 YYNGEE. The CDR3 DNA follows: TGTGCCAGCAGCGTAGGGGGTCGTCCCCACTTCGGAGAGCAGTACTTC. Its translation is CASSVGGRPHFGEQYF.

The chain employs TRBV2 and TRBJ1-2, with 7 nucleotides matching TRBD1. The CDR3 consists of 14 residues. V lost 4 bases to trimming and J lost 3 bases; unmatched junction nucleotides: 5. Germline CDR1 is SNHLY and CDR2 is FYNNEI. Written as DNA, the CDR3 is TGTGCCAGCAGTGGACAGGGAATCGACTATGGCTACACCTTC. Its translation: CASSGQGIDYGYTF.

This clone was seen a few times. CDR3 bases: TGTGCCAGCAGTGACTCGGGACAGGGAGGAAATGAGCAGTTCTTC. This encodes CASSDSGQGGNEQFF. V usage is TRBV6-4 and J usage is TRBJ2-1; TRBD1 aligns across 9 bases. The CDR3 is 15 residues long. In germline, CDR1 is MRHNA, CDR2 SNTAGT. With V trimmed by 0 bases and J by 7 bases, 4 bases remained unmatched.

The J gene is TRBJ2-2, the V gene TRBV7-3; tentative D call: TRBD2 (5 bases). The CDR3 has 14 amino acids. V was trimmed by 2 bases and J by 1 base, leaving 5 bases between them. Germline-derived CDR1 and CDR2 are SGHTA and FQGTGA. CDR3: CASSLEGNTGELFF. CDR3 sequence (DNA): TGTGCCAGCAGCTTAGAGGGGAACACCGGGGAGCTGTTTTTT.

The chain joins TRBV7-8 to TRBJ2-1, with TRBD2 matching over 12 bases. J lost 5 bases, V lost 1 base, and 9 bases had no gene match. This CDR3 spans 18 amino acids. The germline V gene encodes CDR1 SGHVS and CDR2 FQNEAQ. The CDR3 bases are TGTGCCAGCAGCTTAGAATCGCTAGCGGGGGGGAGACACAATGAGCAGTTCTTC. Protein: CASSLESLAGGRHNEQFF.

This chain connects TRBV7-2 to TRBJ2-6, with unresolved D. V lost 5 bases and J lost 0, with 5 bases in between. This CDR3 contains 14 residues. From germline, CDR1 is SGHTA and CDR2 FQGNSA. CDR3 coding DNA: TGTGCCAGCAGCCCCAACTCTGGGGCCAACGTCCTGACTTTC. This codes for CASSPNSGANVLTF.

This clone was seen only once. V usage is TRBV5-1 and J usage is TRBJ1-4; 8 bases are a match to TRBD1. CDR1 and CDR2 (germline): SGHRS, YFSETQ. The ends lost 0 bases at V and 8 bases at J; junction bases unmatched: 9. This CDR3 is built from 16 residues. The CDR3 loop is CASSLATGTGLEKLFF. CDR3 in DNA: TGCGCCAGCAGCTTGGCAACCGGGACAGGATTGGAAAAACTGTTTTTT.

The chain combines TRBV27 with TRBJ2-1; D is uncertain. The CDR3 length is 14 residues. The V and J ends lost 6 bases and 4 bases respectively, with 13 bases between them. CDR1 is MNHEY and CDR2 is SMNVEV in the germline V gene (reference sequence). The CDR3 nucleotides read TGTGCCAGCAGGCGTGAGAGTTATTACAATGAGCAGTTCTTC. It translates to CASRRESYYNEQFF.

The chain combines TRBV4-1 with TRBJ1-1, with TRBD1 matching over 10 bases. This CDR3 spans 15 amino acids. Germline V gene lookup returns CDR1 MGHRA and CDR2 YSYEKL. V was pared by 4 bases and J by 7 bases, with 9 bases of the junction left unmatched. The CDR3 DNA follows: TGCGCCAGCAGCCCCATGGACAGGGGGGGCAATGAAGCTTTCTTT. Translated, it gives CASSPMDRGGNEAFF.

This chain joins TRBV12-3 or TRBV12-4 and TRBJ2-3; D is perhaps TRBD2 (6 bases). Trimming left V 1 base short and J 8 bases short, with 10 bases between. This CDR3 has 13 amino acids. The CDR3 nucleotides read TGTGCCAGCAGTTTAGTGGGGGGAGGTACGCAGTATTTT. Protein product: CASSLVGGGTQYF.

The V gene is TRBV9, the J gene TRBJ2-7; the D call may be TRBD1 or TRBD2 (5 bases each). Trimming pared 3 bases from V and 6 bases from J, leaving 16 bases between. CDR1 is SGDLS, CDR2 YYNGEE, per germline. The CDR3 has 14 amino acids. The CDR3 DNA is TGTGCCAGCAGCGGCCGGGACGCAAGGGCCGAGCAGTACTTC. Protein: CASSGRDARAEQYF.

This clone came up once. The V call is TRBV3-1 (or the pseudogene TRBV3-2), the J call TRBJ2-1, with 8 bases matching TRBD2. Germline trimming cut 1 base from V and 8 bases from J; bases unmatched to any gene: 16. Germline-derived CDR1 and CDR2 are LGHDT and YNNKEL (reference sequence). The CDR3 totals 18 residues. The CDR3 DNA is TGTGCCAGCAGCCAAGTCGGGGCGGGGGGACCCCCCACTTATGAGCAGTTCTTC. The encoded protein is CASSQVGAGGPPTYEQFF.

The chain recombines TRBV5-1 with TRBJ2-7; the match to TRBD1 covers 8 bases. CDR3 length equals 14 residues. Germline CDR1 reads SGHRS; CDR2 reads YFSETQ. For the CDR3, the DNA is TGCGCCAGCAGCTTGGGCGGACCGGCGGACAGGGTAATAGTC. Amino acids: CASSLGGPADRVIV.

The chain carries TRBV2 and TRBJ1-3; D gene unclear. Germline lookup yields CDR1 SNHLY and CDR2 FYNNEI. The CDR3 spans 15 residues. The ends were cut back, 8 bases at V and 0 bases at J, with 14 bases in the middle. The CDR3 spells CASDRASLSGNTIYF. The CDR3 DNA follows: TGTGCCAGCGATCGGGCCAGCCTCTCTGGAAACACCATATATTTT.